This T cell receptor (beta chain) was recovered during a study of T-cell reconstitution after alpha-beta-depleted transplantation in children. Study results and caveats: Among T cells one year after transplant, newly produced cells accounted for most counts and diversity. Some patients owed their high day-60 TCRbeta diversity to surviving recipient T cells and thymic progenitors. Several hundred expanded graft clones reportedly gave rise to the alpha-beta T cells present about two months after transplant.

The CDR3 is 15 residues long. The V segment lost 3 bases and the J segment 6 bases; nucleotides outside the gene matches: 7. Germline-derived CDR1 and CDR2 are SNHLY and FYNNEI. This clonotype was seen ten or more times. As yet, its antigen is unknown. The library targeted TCRbeta and was prepared with unique molecular identifiers. TCRdb fed the PCR reads into MiXCR, producing one record per CDR3 protein. This repertoire shows about 490,000 distinct CDR3 sequences, roughly 10% found once; its top ten account for approximately 2%. Sequences were derived from PBMCs, sampled before TCRalphabeta/CD19-depleted stem cell transplant. This TCR was recovered from a child aged 2 to 10 with inherited bone marrow failure, due to receive a stem cell transplant. The V and J genes are TRBV2 and TRBJ2-7; 11 nucleotides match TRBD2. The CDR3 spells CASSDFGLAGFEQYF. CDR3 bases: TGTGCCAGCAGTGATTTTGGACTAGCGGGCTTCGAGCAGTACTTC.